This T cell receptor (beta chain) was sequenced during a study of T cell responses to AZD1222 COVID-19 vaccine. General observations from the study: Samples come after the peak T cell response, not at day 14.

Germline V CDR1 and CDR2: MNHNY, SVGAGI (reference sequence). The V end lost 2 bases, the J end lost 8 bases, and 10 bases lay between the germline ends. This CDR3 has 13 residues. To note about this clone: As yet, its antigen is unknown.

This table comes from immunoSEQ multiplex PCR, and its TCRdb copy is limited to in-frame clones, with some not included. The sample has fewer than 250,000 clones, around 92% seen once. This receptor was taken from an adult in good health. Source: peripheral blood, taken on day 0 of AZD1222 vaccination. The genes are TRBV6-6 and TRBJ2-1; a weak D match, TRBD1 (5 bases). CDR3 sequence: CASSYQGMDEQFF. The CDR3 DNA is TGTGCCAGCAGTTACCAGGGTATGGATGAGCAGTTCTTC.